The entry below gives a single T cell receptor beta chain sequence along with its context. V shed 5 bases, J shed 6 bases, and the junction held 3 bases outside the gene matches. Germline CDR1 reads SGHVS; CDR2 reads FNYEAQ. CDR3 length: 13 residues. The protocol was immunoSEQ multiplex PCR, while the TCRdb copy is restricted to in-frame clones and leaves out a portion. The data contain hundreds of thousands of clones, 80% to 90% of them singletons. This specimen comes from a study of blood T cell repertoires in COVID-19. The sequence came from a man aged 18 to 35 with COVID-19, enrolled during active disease. The rearrangement uses TRBV7-6 and TRBJ2-1, with 8 positions matching TRBD1. What was sequenced was peripheral blood. CDR3 coding DNA: TGTGCCAGCAGCCAAGGACAGGGCAATGAGCAGTTCTTC. Protein sequence: CASSQGQGNEQFF.